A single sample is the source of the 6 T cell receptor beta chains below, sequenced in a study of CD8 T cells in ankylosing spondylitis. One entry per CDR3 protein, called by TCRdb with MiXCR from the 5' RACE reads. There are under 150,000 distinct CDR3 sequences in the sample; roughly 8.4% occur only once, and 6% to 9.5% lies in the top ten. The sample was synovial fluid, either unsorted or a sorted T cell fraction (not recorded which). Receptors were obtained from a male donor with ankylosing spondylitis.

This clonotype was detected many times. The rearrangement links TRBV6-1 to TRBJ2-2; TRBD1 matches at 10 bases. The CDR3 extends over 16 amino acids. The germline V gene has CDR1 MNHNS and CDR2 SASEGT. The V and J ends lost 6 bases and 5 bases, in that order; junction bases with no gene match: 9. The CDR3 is CASRPPGQGMTGELFF. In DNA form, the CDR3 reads TGTGCCAGCAGGCCACCGGGACAGGGGATGACCGGGGAGCTGTTTTTT.

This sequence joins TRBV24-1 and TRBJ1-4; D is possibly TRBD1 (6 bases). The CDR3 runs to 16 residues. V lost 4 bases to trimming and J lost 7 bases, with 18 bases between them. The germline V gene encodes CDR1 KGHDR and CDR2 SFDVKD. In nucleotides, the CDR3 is TGTGCCACCAGTGAACCGAGGGGGGACGGAAGTGAAAAACTGTTTTTT. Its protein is CATSEPRGDGSEKLFF.

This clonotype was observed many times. The CDR3 DNA reads TGTGCCAGCTTGGACTGGGGGGCTGAGACCCAGTACTTC. As protein: CASLDWGAETQYF. The chain is built from TRBV12-3 or TRBV12-4 and TRBJ2-5; possibly TRBD1 or TRBD2 for D (6 bases each). The V end was cut by 8 bases, the J end by 5 bases, with 15 bases between. The CDR3 contains 13 residues.

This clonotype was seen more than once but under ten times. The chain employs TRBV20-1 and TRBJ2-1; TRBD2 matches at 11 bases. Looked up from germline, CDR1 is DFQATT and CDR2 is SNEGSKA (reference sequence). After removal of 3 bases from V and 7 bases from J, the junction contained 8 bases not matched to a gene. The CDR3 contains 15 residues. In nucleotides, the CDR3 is TGCAGTGCTAGTTTTTTAGCGGGAGGGAGGAATGAGCAGTTCTTC. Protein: CSASFLAGGRNEQFF.

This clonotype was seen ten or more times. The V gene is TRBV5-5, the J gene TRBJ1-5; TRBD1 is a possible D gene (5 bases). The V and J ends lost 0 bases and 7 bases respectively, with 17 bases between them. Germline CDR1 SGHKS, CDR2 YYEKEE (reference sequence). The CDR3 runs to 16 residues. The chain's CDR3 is CASSLDQGRPSQPQHF. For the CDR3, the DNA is TGTGCCAGCAGCTTGGACCAGGGTAGACCAAGCCAGCCCCAGCATTTT.

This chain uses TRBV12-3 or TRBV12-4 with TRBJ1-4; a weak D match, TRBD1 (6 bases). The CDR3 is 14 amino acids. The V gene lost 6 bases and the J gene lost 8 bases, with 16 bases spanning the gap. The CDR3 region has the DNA TGTGCCAGCAGCCCTAGGGGGGGGGGAGAAAAACTGTTTTTT. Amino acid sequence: CASSPRGGGEKLFF.